Sequencing of this T cell receptor beta chain was carried out in a study of blood T cell repertoires in COVID-19. On the study more broadly: The United States, Italy and Spain supplied acute and convalescent COVID-19 samples.

In the study's own analysis: Amplification of reference gene primers provided the estimated nucleated cell counts. Assay: immunoSEQ multiplex PCR; the TCRdb copy retains only in-frame clones and omits some. D and trimming were read from the DNA, whereas the V and J calls and clone size are those reported in that table. The profile covers some 98,000 clones, with approximately 82% appearing a single time and 10% taken by the ten largest. The V gene's germline CDR1 is DFQATT and CDR2 SNEGSKA (reference sequence). CDR3 length: 11 amino acids. Sequencing input: peripheral blood. The rearrangement uses TRBV20-1 and TRBJ1-1, with D perhaps matching TRBD1 (6 bases). This sequence was found in a man in his 70s with acute or convalescent COVID-19. CDR3 amino acids: CRQDRNTEAFF. The DNA for the CDR3 is TGCAGGCAGGACAGAAACACTGAAGCTTTCTTT.